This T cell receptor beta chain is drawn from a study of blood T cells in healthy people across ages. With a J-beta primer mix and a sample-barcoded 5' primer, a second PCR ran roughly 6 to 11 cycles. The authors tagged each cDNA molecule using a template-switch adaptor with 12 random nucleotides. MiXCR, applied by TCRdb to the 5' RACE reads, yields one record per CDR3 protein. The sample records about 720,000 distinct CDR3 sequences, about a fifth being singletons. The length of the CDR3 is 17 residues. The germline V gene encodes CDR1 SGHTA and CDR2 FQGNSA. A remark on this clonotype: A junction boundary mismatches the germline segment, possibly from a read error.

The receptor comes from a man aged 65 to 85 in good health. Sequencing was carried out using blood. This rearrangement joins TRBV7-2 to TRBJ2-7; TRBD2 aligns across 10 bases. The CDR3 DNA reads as TGTGCCAGTAGCTTAAATCTCTTAGCGGGAGGAACCTACGAGCAGTACTTC. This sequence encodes CASSLNLLAGGTYEQYF.